The 13 T cell receptor beta chains below all came from one sample that was sequenced in a study of blood T cell repertoires in COVID-19. Using immunoSEQ multiplex PCR, the repertoire was profiled, and TCRdb retains in-frame clones only, with some absent. The table shows approximately 210,000 clones, with roughly four fifths occurring only once. The sample consisted of peripheral blood. These receptors originate from a woman between 35 and 50 years old with acute or convalescent COVID-19.

As concerns this clone: An end of the junction does not agree with germline; a read error may underlie this. V usage is TRBV9 and J usage is TRBJ2-3; D perhaps matches TRBD2 (6 bases). This CDR3 is built from 13 residues. CDR1 is SGDLS, CDR2 YYNGEE, per germline. CDR3 amino acids: CASSVDWGDTQYF. CDR3 sequence (DNA): TGTGCCAGCAGCGTAGACTGGGGGGATACGCAGTACTTT. Using reference TRBV9 and TRBJ2-3 for the parts outside the CDR3, the full variable domain is DSGVTQTPKHLITATGQRVTLRCSPRSGDLSVYWYQQSLDQGLQFLIQYYNGEERAKGNILERFSAQQFPDLHSELNLSSLELGDSALYFCASSVDWGDTQYFGPGTRLTVL.

The J gene is TRBJ2-2, the V gene TRBV4-1; D perhaps matches TRBD2 (6 bases). Germline V gene data show CDR1 as MGHRA and CDR2 as YSYEKL. This CDR3 region has 14 residues. Trimming removed 6 bases at V and 7 bases at J, with 15 bases between. In nucleotides, the CDR3 is TGCGCCAGCAGACTTCAAAACGGGGGCGGGGAGCTGTTTTTT. This codes for CASRLQNGGGELFF.

This sequence joins TRBV20-1 and TRBJ1-6, with 8 bases fitting TRBD1. Germline V gene lookup returns CDR1 DFQATT and CDR2 SNEGSKA (reference sequence). J was trimmed by 5 bases and V by 3 bases; bases with no gene match: 6. The CDR3 runs 15 residues. The DNA for the CDR3 is TGCAGTGCTAGTACTATGGGACAGGATAATTCACCCCTCCACTTT. Its translation is CSASTMGQDNSPLHF.

This sequence joins TRBV6-5 and TRBJ2-5; D remains unclear. The V gene's germline CDR1 is MNHEY and CDR2 SVGAGI. The length of the CDR3 is 15 residues. V shed 0 bases and J shed 0 bases, with 8 bases lying between them. CDR3 region: CASSYSVRYQETQYF. The CDR3 nucleotides are TGTGCCAGCAGTTACTCGGTCCGGTACCAAGAGACCCAGTACTTC.

The chain employs TRBV27 and TRBJ2-7; D may be TRBD1 (6 bases). Trimming removed 5 bases at V and 2 bases at J, with 13 bases between. The CDR3 length is 14 residues. The germline V gene has CDR1 MNHEY and CDR2 SMNVEV (reference sequence). The CDR3 sequence: CASSPRGFTYEQYF. CDR3 nucleotide sequence: TGTGCCAGCAGTCCCAGGGGCTTCACCTACGAGCAGTACTTC.

The CDR3 DNA sequence: TGCGCCAGCAGCCCTCCCTACAATGAGCAGTTCTTC. It specifies CASSPPYNEQFF. V gene TRBV5-1 combines with J gene TRBJ2-1; no firm D call. The ends were cut back, 4 bases at V and 2 bases at J, with 4 bases in the middle. Per germline, CDR1 SGHRS and CDR2 YFSETQ. This CDR3 is 12 amino acids long.

The rearrangement links TRBV7-2 to TRBJ2-7, with 11 positions matching TRBD2. V lost 4 bases to trimming and J lost 2 bases; unmatched junction nucleotides: 4. The length of the CDR3 is 15 residues. In germline, CDR1 is SGHTA, CDR2 FQGNSA. The DNA of the CDR3 is TGTGCCAGCAGCTCCCGACTAGCGGGGACCTACGAGCAGTACTTC. Translating it yields CASSSRLAGTYEQYF. The full variable domain, with the rest looked up from reference TRBV7-2 and TRBJ2-7, is GAGVSQSPSNKVTEKGKDVELRCDPISGHTALYWYRQSLGQGLEFLIYFQGNSAPDKSGLPSDRFSAERTGGSVSTLTIQRTQQEDSAVYLCASSSRLAGTYEQYFGPGTRLTVT.

The rearrangement links TRBV9 to TRBJ2-5; no clear D gene. Germline CDR1 is SGDLS and CDR2 is YYNGEE. Trimming pared 0 bases from V and 0 bases from J, leaving 12 bases between. CDR3 length: 16 amino acids. The CDR3 sequence is CASSVVPLADQETQYF. The CDR3 DNA follows: TGTGCCAGCAGCGTAGTCCCTCTGGCGGACCAAGAGACCCAGTACTTC.

DNA of the CDR3: TGTGCCATCGGGACTAGCGGCAACAATGAGCAGTTCTTC. It yields the protein CAIGTSGNNEQFF. The chain recombines TRBV24-1 with TRBJ2-1; 11 bases align to TRBD2. Germline values: CDR1 KGHDR, CDR2 SFDVKD. The trim removed 11 bases at V and 5 bases at J, leaving 4 bases unmatched. The CDR3 totals 13 residues.

This clone has a handful of counts. This sequence joins TRBV13 and TRBJ2-2; tentative D call: TRBD2 (5 bases). V lost 6 bases, J lost 5 bases, and 13 bases lay in between. The CDR3 loop spans 14 amino acids. Germline V gives CDR1 PRHDT, CDR2 FYEKMQ (reference sequence). CDR3 nucleotide sequence: TGTGCCAGCAGGTCCCTCTCGGGAACCGGGGAGCTGTTTTTT. Amino acids: CASRSLSGTGELFF.

J is TRBJ1-1 and V is TRBV7-9; no clear D. CDR1 is SEHNR and CDR2 is FQNEAQ in the germline V gene (reference sequence). Trimming left V 0 bases short and J 8 bases short, with 10 bases between. The CDR3 totals 13 residues. The CDR3 sequence: CASSLASVGEAFF. The CDR3 DNA sequence: TGTGCCAGCAGCTTAGCGAGCGTCGGGGAAGCTTTCTTT.

The chain combines TRBV15 with TRBJ1-4; D is undetermined. Trimming took 0 bases from V and 8 from J, leaving 13 bases between them. Germline CDR1 LNHNV, CDR2 YYDKDF (reference sequence). CDR3 size: 15 residues. CDR3 bases: TGTGCCACCAGCAGAGATCGTACTTCGCGGGAAAAACTGTTTTTT. The encoded protein is CATSRDRTSREKLFF.

The CDR3 DNA follows: TGTGCCTGGGGTCGTGCCGGGTCACCCCTCCACTTT. Amino acids: CAWGRAGSPLHF. This chain uses TRBV30 with TRBJ1-6; no clear D gene. This CDR3 is built from 12 residues. Deletions cut 5 bases from V and 10 bases from J, with 12 bases between. Germline CDR1 and CDR2: GTSNPN and SVGIG (reference sequence).